These T cell receptor beta chains were read from a single sample in a study of cytomegalovirus exposure and HLA in healthy donors. The method was immunoSEQ multiplex PCR; TCRdb's version includes in-frame clones alone and lacks a portion of them. The data show 60,000 to 90,000 clones, 65% to 70% seen once. Specimen: PBMCs. Receptors were obtained from a man aged 40-55 years in good health and CMV-seropositive. Both conserved end residues are part of each CDR3. D genes are given only for firm matches. Part of the rows lack a size; the others show once, few, many or a class for expanded clones.

clone_size	v_call	j_call	d_call	cdr3_nt	cdr3_aa
NA	TRBV19	TRBJ1-3	NA	TGTGCCAGTATAAGAGGGTCCTCTGGAAACACCATATATTTT	CASIRGSSGNTIYF
NA	TRBV6-1	TRBJ2-7	TRBD2	TGTGCCACTGGGCGGGGGAGCTCCTACGAGCAGTACTTC	CATGRGSSYEQYF
NA	TRBV29-1	TRBJ2-7	NA	TGCAGCGTTGAAGGACAGGCCTACGAGCAGTACTTC	CSVEGQAYEQYF
NA	TRBV5-1	TRBJ1-1	NA	TGCGCCAGCAGCTTGGAGACGGACATGAACACTGAAGCTTTCTTT	CASSLETDMNTEAFF
NA	TRBV21-1	TRBJ1-1	NA	TGTGCCAGCAGACTCACTGAAGCTTTCTTT	CASRLTEAFF
few	TRBV18	TRBJ2-5	NA	TGTGCCAGCTCACCAGCGGCAGGGGTAGGTGGAGAGACCCAGTACTTC	CASSPAAGVGGETQYF
few	TRBV5-4	TRBJ1-4	TRBD1	TGTGCCAGCAGCTTGGCGACAGGGGCTAATGAAAAACTGTTTTTT	CASSLATGANEKLFF
once	TRBV7-9	TRBJ2-7	TRBD1	TGTGCCAGCAGCGTCGGGACAGGGATATACGAGCAGTACTTC	CASSVGTGIYEQYF
NA	TRBV7-8	TRBJ1-3	NA	TGTGCCAGCAGCGCCCGGGACTCTGGAAACACCATATATTTT	CASSARDSGNTIYF
NA	TRBV7-2	TRBJ1-3	TRBD1	TGTGCCAGCAGCCCCAAGGACAGGGGGCTTCTAACTGGAAACACCATATATTTT	CASSPKDRGLLTGNTIYF
NA	TRBV6-1	TRBJ1-2	NA	TGTGCCAGCAGAACGGGGCAGCGCGCGGGGGGCTACACCTTC	CASRTGQRAGGYTF
NA	TRBV10-3	TRBJ2-1	TRBD2	TGTGCCATCAGTGATCCCGGACTAGCGGTCTACAATGAGCAGTTCTTC	CAISDPGLAVYNEQFF
NA	TRBV9	TRBJ2-2	TRBD1	TGTGCCAGCAGCGCGCGGGGTGGGACAGGAAACACCGGGGAGCTGTTTTTT	CASSARGGTGNTGELFF
NA	TRBV19	TRBJ1-2	NA	TGTGCCAGTAGTTCACACAGGGCCTATGGCTACACCTTC	CASSSHRAYGYTF
once	TRBV30	TRBJ1-2	NA	TGTGCCTGGAGTGTCTACAGGGACTATGGCTACACCTTC	CAWSVYRDYGYTF
NA	TRBV5-6	TRBJ1-6	TRBD1	TGTGCCAGCAGCTTGTGGGAGGACAGGGCGAGCTCCTATAATTCACCCCTCCACTTT	CASSLWEDRASSYNSPLHF
NA	TRBV7-8	TRBJ2-5	NA	TGTGCCAGCAGCTTAGGGAGCCAGTGGACTCAAGAGACCCAGTACTTC	CASSLGSQWTQETQYF
NA	TRBV30	TRBJ2-3	NA	TGTGCCTGGACCAGACGGGGTGGAGATACGCAGTATTTT	CAWTRRGGDTQYF
NA	TRBV6-1	TRBJ1-2	NA	TGTGCCAGCAGTGACCAAAGGGGCCAGCCCTATGGCTACACCTTC	CASSDQRGQPYGYTF
NA	TRBV7-2	TRBJ2-7	NA	TGTGCCAGCACCCCAACACCGGAGGGTGCCTACGAGCAGTACTTC	CASTPTPEGAYEQYF
NA	TRBV11-2	TRBJ2-3	TRBD2	TGTGCCAGCAGGTGGGGGGGAGATACGCAGTATTTT	CASRWGGDTQYF
many	TRBV7-2	TRBJ1-5	TRBD1	TGTGCCAGCAGCCGGGACAGGGATGTTTGGCAGCCCCAGCATTTT	CASSRDRDVWQPQHF
few	TRBV4-2	TRBJ2-7	NA	TGTGCCAGCAGCCCAGATTCGTACGAGCAGTACTTC	CASSPDSYEQYF
NA	TRBV9	TRBJ2-7	NA	TGTGCCAGCAGCGTAGATCTCGGGAGCTCCTACGAGCAGTACTTC	CASSVDLGSSYEQYF